This T cell receptor beta chain is drawn from a study of vaccination and CD4 T cells after COVID-19. Study information: Each control culture was treated with a CEFX pool, an HIV-1 Nef pool, or no peptide.

In regard to this clonotype: Its target is unknown.

CDR3 length: 14 amino acids. V dropped 4 bases and J dropped 2; count of bases not matched to a gene: 5. In germline, CDR1 is SGHTS, CDR2 YDEGEE. Sequencing of cultured CD4+ T cell DNA used the Oncomine TCR Beta short-read assay. Investigators isolated genomic DNA from cultured CD4+ T cells. From the PCR reads, TCRdb called clonotypes with MiXCR, one entry per CDR3 protein. The table lists about 7,100 distinct CDR3 sequences, 46% of them singletons. The treatment denotes: roughly ten-day PBMC culture with coronavirus spike peptide pools or control peptides (ViraFEST assay). Before the COVID-19 pandemic (2011-2018), CD4+ T cells were obtained from the unexposed donor.

The material sequenced was CD4+ T cells from blood, cultured in vitro. The rearrangement links TRBV5-8 to TRBJ1-2, with TRBD1 matching 7 bases. The origin of this receptor is a human donor in good health. CDR3 amino acids: CASSRGQRNYGYTF. In nucleotides, the CDR3 is TGTGCCAGCAGCAGGGGACAGCGGAACTATGGCTACACCTTC. Supplemented by reference TRBV5-8 and TRBJ1-2, the full variable domain reads EAGVTQSPTHLIKTRGQQATLRCSPISGHTSVYWYQQALGLGLQFLLWYDEGEERNRGNFPPRFSGRQFPNYSSELNVNALELEDSALYLCASSRGQRNYGYTFGSGTRLTVV.